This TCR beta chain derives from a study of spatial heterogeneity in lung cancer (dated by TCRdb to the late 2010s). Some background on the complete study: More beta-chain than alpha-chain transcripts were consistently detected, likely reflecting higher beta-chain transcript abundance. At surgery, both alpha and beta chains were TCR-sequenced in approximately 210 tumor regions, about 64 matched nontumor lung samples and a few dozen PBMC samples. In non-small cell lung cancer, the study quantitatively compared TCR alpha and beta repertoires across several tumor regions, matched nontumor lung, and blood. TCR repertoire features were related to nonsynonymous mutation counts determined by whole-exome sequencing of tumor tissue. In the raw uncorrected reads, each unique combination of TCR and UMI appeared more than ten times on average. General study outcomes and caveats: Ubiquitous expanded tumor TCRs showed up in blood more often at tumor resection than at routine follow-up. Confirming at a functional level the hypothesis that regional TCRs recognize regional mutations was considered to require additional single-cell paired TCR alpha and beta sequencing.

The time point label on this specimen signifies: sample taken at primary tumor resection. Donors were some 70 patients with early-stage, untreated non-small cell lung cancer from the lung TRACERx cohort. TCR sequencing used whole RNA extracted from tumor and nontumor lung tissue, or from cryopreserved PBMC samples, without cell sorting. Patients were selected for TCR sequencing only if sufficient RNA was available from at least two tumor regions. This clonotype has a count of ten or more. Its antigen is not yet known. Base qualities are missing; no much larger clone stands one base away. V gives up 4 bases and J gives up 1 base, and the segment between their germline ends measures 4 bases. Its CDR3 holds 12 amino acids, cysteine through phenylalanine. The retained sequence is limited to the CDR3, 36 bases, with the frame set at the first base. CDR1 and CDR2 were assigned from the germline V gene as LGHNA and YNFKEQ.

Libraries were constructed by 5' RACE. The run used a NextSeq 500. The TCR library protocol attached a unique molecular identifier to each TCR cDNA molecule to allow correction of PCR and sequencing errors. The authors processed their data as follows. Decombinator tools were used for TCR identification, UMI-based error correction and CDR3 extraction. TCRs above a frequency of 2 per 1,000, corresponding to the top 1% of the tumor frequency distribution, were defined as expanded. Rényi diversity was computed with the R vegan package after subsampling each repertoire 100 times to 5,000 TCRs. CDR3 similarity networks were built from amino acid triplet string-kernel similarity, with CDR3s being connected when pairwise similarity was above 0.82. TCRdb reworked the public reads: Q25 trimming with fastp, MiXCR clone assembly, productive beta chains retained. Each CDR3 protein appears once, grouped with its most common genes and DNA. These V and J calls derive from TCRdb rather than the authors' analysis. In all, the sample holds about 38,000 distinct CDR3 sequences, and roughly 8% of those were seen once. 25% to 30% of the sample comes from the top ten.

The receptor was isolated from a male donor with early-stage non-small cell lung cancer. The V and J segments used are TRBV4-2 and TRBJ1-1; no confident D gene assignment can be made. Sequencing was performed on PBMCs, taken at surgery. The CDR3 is CASSLQNTEAFF. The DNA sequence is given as TGTGCCAGCAGCCTACAGAACACTGAAGCTTTCTTT.